The 25 T cell receptor beta chains listed next were all sequenced from one sample in a study of blood T cell repertoires in COVID-19. Method: immunoSEQ multiplex PCR; TCRdb's copy keeps in-frame clones and lacks some. The data show about 230,000 clones, roughly 85% seen once. Sequenced material: peripheral blood. These receptors were taken from a man over 45 with COVID-19, enrolled during active disease.

In its sample, this clone was seen once. The genes are TRBV2 and TRBJ1-1; 11 bases agree with TRBD1. V lost 5 bases and J lost 1; bases outside the gene matches: 3. Germline V gene data show CDR1 as SNHLY and CDR2 as FYNNEI. The CDR3 length is 15 residues. This CDR3 is CASSRDRGTNTEAFF. In DNA form, the CDR3 reads TGTGCCAGCAGTCGGGACAGGGGGACGAACACTGAAGCTTTCTTT.

This clone was found many times. This sequence joins TRBV28 and TRBJ2-1, with 10 bases that match TRBD2. This CDR3 has 14 residues. Losses at the gene ends were 5 bases for V and 4 bases for J; bases not matched to a gene: 2. Germline CDR1 and CDR2: MDHEN and SYDVKM. This CDR3 reads CASSSGGGYNEQFF. The CDR3 nucleotides read TGTGCCAGCAGTAGCGGGGGGGGTTACAATGAGCAGTTCTTC.

The chain's CDR3 is CASSDTDTTYNSPLHF. CDR3 nucleotides: TGTGCCAGCAGTGACACCGACACAACTTATAATTCACCCCTCCACTTT. The chain joins TRBV6-4 to TRBJ1-6; D remains ambiguous. CDR3 length: 16 amino acids. Germline V gene sequence: CDR1 MRHNA, CDR2 SNTAGT. Trimming cost V 2 bases and J 4 bases, with 12 bases left between them.

This clone occurred a few times. The chain employs TRBV4-3 and TRBJ2-2; 11 bases match TRBD2. CDR1 and CDR2 from the germline V gene are LGHNA and YSLEER. There are 17 residues in the CDR3. The V and J ends lost 0 bases and 7 bases, in that order; junction bases with no gene match: 7. The CDR3 sequence: CASSQEGRTSGFGELFF. In DNA form, the CDR3 reads TGCGCCAGCAGCCAAGAAGGGCGGACTAGCGGGTTCGGGGAGCTGTTTTTT.

The chain combines TRBV29-1 with TRBJ2-1; 7 nucleotides match TRBD1. Trimming removed 1 base from V and 0 bases from J; junction bases left unmatched: 0. In germline, CDR1 is SQVTM, CDR2 ANQGSEA. The CDR3 extends over 14 amino acids. This CDR3 is CSVEGDSSYNEQFF. CDR3 DNA: TGCAGCGTTGAAGGGGACAGCTCCTACAATGAGCAGTTCTTC.

This chain connects TRBV21-1 to TRBJ2-5; TRBD1, as called in the table, went unchecked against the DNA. TRBV21-1 is a known pseudogene. The CDR3 has 14 residues. CDR3 residues: CASNLQGAGETQYF. Written as DNA, the CDR3 is TGTGCCAGCAACCTACAGGGGGCAGGAGAGACCCAGTACTTC.

V is TRBV11-2 and J is TRBJ2-5; 12 bases are a match to TRBD2. Germline V CDR1 and CDR2: SGHAT, FQNNGV. V shed 5 bases and J 5 bases; nucleotides not matched to a gene: 3. This CDR3 has 14 residues. The CDR3 sequence is CASSPGTSGETQYF. CDR3 DNA sequence: TGTGCCAGCAGCCCAGGGACTAGCGGGGAGACCCAGTACTTC.

The rearrangement links TRBV27 to TRBJ1-1; perhaps TRBD1 as D (5 bases). CDR3 length: 14 residues. The V end was cut by 5 bases, the J end by 0 bases, with 10 bases between. Germline CDR1 reads MNHEY; CDR2 reads SMNVEV (reference sequence). The CDR3 nucleotides are TGTGCCAGCAGTAGGGGATCCATGAACACTGAAGCTTTCTTT. Amino acids: CASSRGSMNTEAFF.

The CDR3 loop is CASRTQGINSPLHF. In DNA form, the CDR3 reads TGTGCCAGCAGAACACAGGGGATTAATTCACCCCTCCACTTT. The genes are TRBV27 and TRBJ1-6, with 7 bases identical to TRBD1. The V gene end was trimmed by 6 bases and the J gene end by 6 bases; junction bases not matched to a gene: 5. CDR1 is MNHEY, CDR2 SMNVEV, per germline (reference sequence). This CDR3 region has 14 residues.

V and J are TRBV4-3 and TRBJ2-3; D perhaps matches TRBD1 (6 bases). V was pared by 0 bases and J by 0 bases, with 10 bases between. This CDR3 region has 16 residues. Germline V lookup: CDR1 LGHNA, CDR2 YSLEER. The CDR3 DNA follows: TGCGCCAGCAGCCAAGATTGGACAGTGAGCACAGATACGCAGTATTTT. Translating gives CASSQDWTVSTDTQYF.

This clone came up once. V and J are TRBV4-2 and TRBJ1-4, with D maybe TRBD1 (5 bases). V lost 4 bases and J lost 8, with 8 bases in between. This CDR3 comprises 12 residues. Germline-derived CDR1 and CDR2 are LGHNA and YNFKEQ. CDR3 in amino acids: CASSPRQEKLFF. The CDR3 bases are TGTGCCAGCAGCCCCCGACAGGAAAAACTGTTTTTT.

This clone occurred once. J is TRBJ1-1 and V is TRBV9; D is uncertain. Trimming cost V 2 bases and J 2 bases, with 7 bases left between them. The CDR3 sequence is 13 residues long. Germline CDR1 and CDR2: SGDLS and YYNGEE. The CDR3, as DNA: TGTGCCAGCAGCGTGCAGATAAACACTGAAGCTTTCTTT. Its protein is CASSVQINTEAFF.

The chain recombines TRBV11-2 with TRBJ2-7; the D gene is possibly TRBD2 (6 bases). Germline assignment: CDR1 SGHAT and CDR2 FQNNGV. The germline V and J ends were trimmed by 8 bases and 7 bases, with 21 bases remaining between them. This CDR3 region has 14 residues. The CDR3 DNA sequence: TGTGCCAGCGGGACCGGGACCTCCGCGGGGGAGCAGTACTTC. This encodes CASGTGTSAGEQYF.

This rearrangement joins TRBV7-8 to TRBJ2-2; D is perhaps TRBD2 (5 bases). Germline V gene data show CDR1 as SGHVS and CDR2 as FQNEAQ. CDR3 length: 15 residues. V shed 5 bases and J shed 1 base, with 11 bases lying between them. The CDR3 DNA sequence: TGTGCCAGCAGCCCGCGGGTACAGAACACCGGGGAGCTGTTTTTT. It translates to CASSPRVQNTGELFF.

This chain joins TRBV27 and TRBJ1-2; no firm D call. The V end lost 3 bases, the J end lost 0 bases, and 11 bases lay between the germline ends. This CDR3 has 15 amino acids. Germline V gives CDR1 MNHEY, CDR2 SMNVEV (reference sequence). The CDR3, as DNA: TGTGCCAGCAGTTTTGGAGGGTTAGCTAACTATGGCTACACCTTC. It encodes CASSFGGLANYGYTF.

As to this clone: Other DNA sequences in this specimen translate into the identical CDR3. This CDR3 reads CASSIGDRVNTGELFF. The CDR3 DNA is TGTGCCAGTAGTATCGGTGACAGGGTGAACACCGGGGAGCTGTTTTTT. The chain employs TRBV19 and TRBJ2-2; 7 nucleotides match TRBD1. This CDR3 spans 16 amino acids. Per the germline V gene, CDR1 is LNHDA and CDR2 is SQIVND (reference sequence). Losses at the gene ends were 3 bases for V and 1 base for J; bases not matched to a gene: 5.

This clone was detected only a few times. The rearrangement links TRBV30 to TRBJ1-2, with 8 bases aligning to TRBD1. Losses at the gene ends were 0 bases for V and 8 bases for J; bases not matched to a gene: 14. This CDR3 is built from 16 residues. The V gene's germline CDR1 is GTSNPN and CDR2 SVGIG (reference sequence). The CDR3 DNA sequence: TGTGCCTGGAGTGTAGTACCGGGCAGGGGGCATTTAGGCTACACCTTC. Protein sequence: CAWSVVPGRGHLGYTF.

This clone turned up a few times. The V call is TRBV6-1, the J call TRBJ1-4, with no clear D. Germline V CDR1 and CDR2: MNHNS, SASEGT. The CDR3 is made up of 12 amino acids. Between the trimmed V and J ends, which lost 2 bases and 8 bases, there was a span of 6 bases. The DNA of the CDR3 is TGTGCCAGCAGTGAATGGGAGGAAAAACTGTTTTTT. Its translation is CASSEWEEKLFF.

The J gene is TRBJ2-1, the V gene TRBV7-3; TRBD2 agrees at 16 bases. Germline CDR1 SGHTA, CDR2 FQGTGA. After removal of 4 bases from V and 7 bases from J, the junction contained 10 bases not matched to a gene. This CDR3 comprises 18 residues. The CDR3 here is CASSSRSGTSGGVNEQFF. CDR3 coding DNA: TGTGCCAGCAGCTCGCGGAGCGGGACTAGCGGGGGGGTTAATGAGCAGTTCTTC.

DNA of the CDR3: TGCAGCGTTGAACTCCCAAGGAGGACTGAAGCTTTCTTT. Encoded protein: CSVELPRRTEAFF. V usage is TRBV29-1 and J usage is TRBJ1-1; D gene unclear. Germline CDR1 SQVTM, CDR2 ANQGSEA. The CDR3 covers 13 residues. V was clipped by 2 bases and J by 5 bases, with 12 bases between them. Full variable domain (rest looked up from reference TRBV29-1 and TRBJ1-1): SAVISQKPSRDICQRGTSLTIQCQVDSQVTMMFWYRQQPGQSLTLIATANQGSEATYESGFVIDKFPISRPNLTFSTLTVSNMSPEDSSIYLCSVELPRRTEAFFGQGTRLTVV.

V usage is TRBV10-3 and J usage is TRBJ2-1, with 7 bases aligning to TRBD2. J gave up 2 bases and V 4 bases, and 17 bases lay outside the gene matches. CDR1 is ENHRY, CDR2 SYGVKD, per germline. CDR3 size: 19 residues. CDR3: CAISGRSGLGGFTYNEQFF. The CDR3 DNA reads TGTGCCATCAGTGGACGGTCGGGGCTCGGGGGGTTTACCTACAATGAGCAGTTCTTC.

Points on this clone: This same CDR3 is encoded by further DNA sequences in the sample. J is TRBJ2-2 and V is TRBV5-1; 9 positions agree with TRBD1. Per the germline V gene, CDR1 is SGHRS and CDR2 is YFSETQ. Germline trimming cut 2 bases from V and 5 bases from J; bases unmatched to any gene: 4. The CDR3 has 15 residues. As DNA, the CDR3 is TGCGCCAGCAGCTTAAGGACAGGGGAGACCGGGGAGCTGTTTTTT. Translating gives CASSLRTGETGELFF.

The chain couples TRBV27 to TRBJ2-3; D perhaps matches TRBD2 (7 bases). Germline CDR1 is MNHEY and CDR2 is SMNVEV (reference sequence). V gave up 2 bases and J gave up 4 bases, with 13 bases separating them. The CDR3 consists of 15 residues. Written as DNA, the CDR3 is TGTGCCAGCAGTTTAGTTAGGGGGGGCCCAGATACGCAGTATTTT. This codes for CASSLVRGGPDTQYF.

V is TRBV30 and J is TRBJ1-1; D is possibly TRBD1 (5 bases). CDR3 length equals 12 residues. CDR1 is GTSNPN, CDR2 SVGIG, per germline (reference sequence). V was shortened by 3 bases and J by 2 bases, with 7 bases between the two germline ends. CDR3 amino acids: CAWSDRNTEAFF. The CDR3 nucleotides read TGTGCCTGGAGCGACAGAAACACTGAAGCTTTCTTT.

The CDR3: CASSELRDRVNGYTF. The CDR3 bases are TGTGCCAGCAGCGAACTACGGGACAGGGTCAATGGCTACACCTTC. This chain links TRBV7-9 with TRBJ1-2; 9 bases are a match to TRBD1. With V trimmed by 5 bases and J by 6 bases, 10 bases remained unmatched. The CDR3 runs 15 residues. Germline loops: CDR1 SEHNR, CDR2 FQNEAQ (reference sequence).